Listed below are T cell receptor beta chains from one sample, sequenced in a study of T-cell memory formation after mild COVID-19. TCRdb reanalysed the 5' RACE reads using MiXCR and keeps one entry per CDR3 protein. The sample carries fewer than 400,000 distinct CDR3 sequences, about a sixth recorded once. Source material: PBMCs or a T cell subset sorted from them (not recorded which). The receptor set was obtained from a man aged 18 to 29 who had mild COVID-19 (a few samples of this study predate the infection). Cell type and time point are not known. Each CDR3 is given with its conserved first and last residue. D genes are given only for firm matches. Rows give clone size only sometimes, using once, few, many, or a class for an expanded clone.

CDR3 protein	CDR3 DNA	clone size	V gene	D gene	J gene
CASSQGSSSYEQYF	TGTGCCAGCAGCCAGGGGTCAAGCTCCTACGAGCAGTACTTC	.	TRBV7-8	.	TRBJ2-7
CATSDVTKNIQYF	TGTGCCACCAGTGATGTAACCAAAAACATTCAGTACTTC	.	TRBV24-1	.	TRBJ2-4
CASSLGDTYHQPQHF	TGTGCCAGCAGCTTAGGGGACACATACCATCAGCCCCAGCATTTT	few	TRBV7-9	.	TRBJ1-5
CASSYSQGPQHF	TGTGCCAGCAGTTACTCTCAGGGGCCCCAGCATTTT	.	TRBV6-2/TRBV6-3	.	TRBJ1-5
CASGTANQPQHF	TGTGCCAGCGGGACAGCAAATCAGCCCCAGCATTTT	few	TRBV25-1	TRBD1	TRBJ1-5
CSAYRDQTYNEQFF	TGCAGTGCCTACCGGGACCAGACCTACAATGAGCAGTTCTTC	few	TRBV20-1	.	TRBJ2-1
CATSDVGRSRETQYF	TGTGCCACCAGTGACGTCGGGAGGTCCCGGGAGACCCAGTACTTC	.	TRBV24-1	TRBD2	TRBJ2-5
CASSKAPGQGPEAFF	TGTGCCAGCAGCAAAGCCCCGGGACAGGGACCCGAAGCTTTCTTT	.	TRBV21-1	.	TRBJ1-1
CASSLGWPGGIQYF	TGCGCCAGCAGCTTGGGATGGCCTGGAGGCATTCAGTACTTC	few	TRBV5-1	.	TRBJ2-4
CASSPSTRGELFF	TGTGCCAGTAGTCCGAGCACTCGGGGGGAGCTGTTTTTT	many	TRBV19	.	TRBJ2-2
CASSRWSGGNQPQHF	TGTGCCAGCAGTCGATGGTCGGGCGGGAATCAGCCCCAGCATTTT	.	TRBV7-2	.	TRBJ1-5
CASSGQDGLGNIQYF	TGTGCCAGCAGTGGACAGGATGGACTGGGAAACATTCAGTACTTC	once	TRBV2	.	TRBJ2-4
CSASLPSKNEKLFF	TGCAGTGCAAGCCTTCCGTCGAAGAATGAAAAACTGTTTTTT	few	TRBV20-1	.	TRBJ1-4
CASSVRETQYF	TGTGCCAGCAGCGTAAGGGAGACGCAGTATTTT	many	TRBV5-4	.	TRBJ2-3
CATSDSPGQGTDTQYF	TGTGCCACCAGTGATTCCCCGGGACAGGGAACAGATACGCAGTATTTT	few	TRBV24-1	TRBD1	TRBJ2-3
CASSQDLGLAVDEKLFF	TGCGCCAGCAGCCAAGATCTGGGGCTCGCGGTCGATGAAAAACTGTTTTTT	few	TRBV4-3	.	TRBJ1-4
CASSPGVSGPDLVYEQFF	TGCGCCAGCAGCCCGGGAGTTTCGGGTCCAGACCTAGTCTATGAGCAGTTCTTC	.	TRBV5-1	.	TRBJ2-1
CASSLQVRNSPLHF	TGCGCCAGCAGCTTGCAGGTTCGGAATTCACCCCTCCACTTT	few	TRBV5-1	.	TRBJ1-6
CASSPRSRGDNSPLHF	TGTGCCAGCAGCCCCCGCTCGAGGGGGGACAATTCACCCCTCCACTTT	many	TRBV7-2	.	TRBJ1-6
CATSSLAAVMNTEAFF	TGTGCCACCAGCAGTCTCGCAGCGGTCATGAACACTGAAGCTTTCTTT	.	TRBV15	.	TRBJ1-1
CASSPGGGGAQETQYF	TGCGCCAGCAGCCCGGGGGGCGGGGGCGCTCAAGAGACCCAGTACTTC	few	TRBV5-1	.	TRBJ2-5
CATRPGITEAFF	TGTGCCACCAGACCCGGGATTACCGAAGCTTTCTTT	.	TRBV24-1	.	TRBJ1-1
CASSLGTSGNEQFF	TGTGCCAGCAGCCTAGGGACTAGCGGCAATGAGCAGTTCTTC	few	TRBV7-3	TRBD2	TRBJ2-1
CATSRYSGGADNEQFF	TGTGCCACCAGCAGGTATAGCGGGGGGGCGGACAATGAGCAGTTCTTC	.	TRBV15	TRBD2	TRBJ2-1
CASSYSRAANTEAFF	TGTGCCAGCAGTTACTCTCGGGCGGCCAACACTGAAGCTTTCTTT	.	TRBV6-2/TRBV6-3	.	TRBJ1-1
CASSFLAGADYNEQFF	TGTGCCAGCAGCTTCCTAGCGGGGGCCGACTACAATGAGCAGTTCTTC	few	TRBV7-8	TRBD2	TRBJ2-1
CASSQEHGGYEQYF	TGTGCCAGCAGCCAAGAGCACGGAGGCTACGAGCAGTACTTC	few	TRBV14	.	TRBJ2-7
CAGTVETTATEAFF	TGTGCCGGGACCGTTGAGACAACCGCCACTGAAGCTTTCTTT	.	TRBV2	.	TRBJ1-1
CASSSTPGRNEKLFF	TGTGCCAGCAGTTCTACCCCCGGACGTAATGAAAAACTGTTTTTT	.	TRBV27	.	TRBJ1-4
CASTIGAGELFF	TGTGCCAGCACTATAGGGGCCGGGGAGCTGTTTTTT	.	TRBV6-5	.	TRBJ2-2
CASANWDTGELFF	TGTGCCAGCGCCAACTGGGACACCGGGGAGCTGTTTTTT	.	TRBV7-2	.	TRBJ2-2
CASSPPGGVQTQYF	TGTGCCAGCAGCCCCCCTGGGGGGGTGCAGACCCAGTACTTC	few	TRBV13	TRBD2	TRBJ2-5
CASSPPKISQARDPENIQYF	TGTGCCAGCAGCCCCCCAAAGATTTCCCAAGCAAGGGACCCCGAAAACATTCAGTACTTC	many	TRBV7-9	.	TRBJ2-4
CSVPSTESSYEQYF	TGCAGCGTTCCTTCGACGGAGAGCTCCTACGAGCAGTACTTC	.	TRBV29-1	.	TRBJ2-7
CASSFHLAGGQAKNIQYF	TGTGCCAGCAGTTTCCATCTAGCGGGGGGGCAGGCCAAAAACATTCAGTACTTC	.	TRBV12-3/TRBV12-4	TRBD2	TRBJ2-4
CASSVVSGGVADTQYF	TGTGCCAGCAGCGTAGTGAGCGGGGGGGTAGCAGATACGCAGTATTTT	few	TRBV9	TRBD2	TRBJ2-3
CASSSSPAGRETQYF	TGTGCCAGCAGTTCCTCTCCGGCGGGGCGAGAGACCCAGTACTTC	.	TRBV28	.	TRBJ2-5
CASSLAGLAGGPADTQYF	TGTGCCAGCAGCTTAGCGGGACTAGCGGGGGGGCCCGCAGATACGCAGTATTTT	.	TRBV7-2	TRBD2	TRBJ2-3
CASSAGLGGFRETQYF	TGTGCCAGCAGCGCCGGACTCGGGGGCTTCCGAGAGACCCAGTACTTC	few	TRBV7-3	.	TRBJ2-5
CASSLVDSSYNEQFF	TGCGCCAGCAGCTTGGTAGATAGCTCCTACAATGAGCAGTTCTTC	many	TRBV5-1	.	TRBJ2-1
CASSLNPDVSEQYF	TGTGCCAGCAGTCTAAATCCGGACGTATCCGAGCAGTACTTC	many	TRBV6-5	.	TRBJ2-7
CASERYNSPLHF	TGTGCCAGCGAGCGCTATAATTCACCCCTCCACTTT	.	TRBV2	.	TRBJ1-6
CASSPLANGELFF	TGCGCCAGCAGCCCATTGGCTAACGGGGAGCTGTTTTTT	.	TRBV5-1	.	TRBJ2-2
CASSIYTEAFF	TGTGCCAGTAGTATCTACACTGAAGCTTTCTTT	few	TRBV19	.	TRBJ1-1
CASSHRRDTSYEQYF	TGCGCCAGCAGTCACCGCCGGGACACCTCCTACGAGCAGTACTTC	.	TRBV23-1	.	TRBJ2-7
CASSLWDRGIDYGYTF	TGTGCCAGCAGCTTGTGGGACAGGGGAATTGACTATGGCTACACCTTC	.	TRBV5-5	TRBD1	TRBJ1-2
CASSARQGNLQYF	TGTGCCAGCAGCGCCAGACAGGGCAATTTACAGTACTTC	few	TRBV7-3	TRBD1	TRBJ2-7
CATSDTQRGEQFF	TGTGCCACCAGTGACACCCAGCGGGGTGAGCAGTTCTTC	many	TRBV24-1	TRBD2	TRBJ2-1
CGGDREDTGELFF	TGCGGTGGGGACAGGGAGGACACCGGGGAGCTGTTTTTT	few	TRBV29-1	TRBD1	TRBJ2-2
CASSADSYGDIQYF	TGCGCCAGCAGCGCCGACTCGTATGGGGACATTCAGTACTTC	many	TRBV5-1	.	TRBJ2-4
CSASAATDTQYF	TGCAGTGCTAGCGCGGCCACAGATACGCAGTATTTT	few	TRBV20-1	.	TRBJ2-3
CASSSFDRGIYEQYF	TGTGCCAGCAGCTCCTTCGACAGGGGGATCTACGAGCAGTACTTC	.	TRBV7-6	TRBD1	TRBJ2-7
CASGVGALNTGELFF	TGTGCCAGCGGGGTAGGGGCCTTGAACACCGGGGAGCTGTTTTTT	.	TRBV19	.	TRBJ2-2
CASSLFSGELFF	TGTGCCAGCAGCTTGTTTTCCGGGGAGCTGTTTTTT	.	TRBV7-2	.	TRBJ2-2
CSVVVGSSTDTQYF	TGCAGCGTTGTGGTGGGTTCCTCCACAGATACGCAGTATTTT	many	TRBV29-1	.	TRBJ2-3